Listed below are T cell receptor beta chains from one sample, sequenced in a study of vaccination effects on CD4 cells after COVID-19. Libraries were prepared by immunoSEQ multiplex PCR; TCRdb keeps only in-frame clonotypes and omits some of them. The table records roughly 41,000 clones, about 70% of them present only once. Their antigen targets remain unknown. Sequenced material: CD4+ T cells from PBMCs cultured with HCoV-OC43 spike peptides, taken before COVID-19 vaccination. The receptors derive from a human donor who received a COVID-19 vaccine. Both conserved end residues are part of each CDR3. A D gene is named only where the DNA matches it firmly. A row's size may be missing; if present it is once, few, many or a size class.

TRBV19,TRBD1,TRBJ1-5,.,CASSDTGTGDQPQHF,TGTGCCAGTAGTGATACCGGGACAGGAGATCAGCCCCAGCATTTT
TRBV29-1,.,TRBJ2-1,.,CSVKGWGSNEQFF,TGCAGCGTTAAGGGTTGGGGTTCGAATGAGCAGTTCTTC
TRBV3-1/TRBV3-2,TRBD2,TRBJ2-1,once,CASSRRTSGRAYNEQFF,TGTGCCAGCAGCCGACGAACCAGCGGGAGGGCCTACAATGAGCAGTTCTTC
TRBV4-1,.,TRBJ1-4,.,CASSPMGTTNEKLFF,TGCGCCAGCAGCCCGATGGGGACAACTAATGAAAAACTGTTTTTT
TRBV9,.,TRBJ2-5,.,CASSVFPGTETQYF,TGTGCCAGCAGCGTATTTCCTGGCACAGAGACCCAGTACTTC
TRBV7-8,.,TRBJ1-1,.,CASSFQSRNTEAFF,TGTGCCAGCAGCTTTCAGTCGAGGAACACTGAAGCTTTCTTT
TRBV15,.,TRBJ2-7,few,CATSRGRILVGEQYF,TGTGCCACCAGCAGAGGAAGAATCCTAGTAGGTGAGCAGTACTTC
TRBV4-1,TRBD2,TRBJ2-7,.,CASSSWTSGSTVEQYF,TGCGCCAGCAGCTCTTGGACTAGCGGGAGTACGGTCGAGCAGTACTTC
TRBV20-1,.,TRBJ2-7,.,CSASALEFNEQYF,TGCAGTGCTAGTGCCCTCGAGTTCAACGAGCAGTACTTC
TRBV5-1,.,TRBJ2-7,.,CASGTNYEQYF,TGCGCCAGCGGAACTAACTACGAGCAGTACTTC
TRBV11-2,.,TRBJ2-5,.,CASSSRQSQYF,TGTGCCAGCAGCTCAAGACAATCTCAGTACTTC
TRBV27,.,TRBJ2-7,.,CASSLNGNPSSYEQYF,TGTGCCAGCAGTTTAAATGGGAACCCATCCTCCTACGAGCAGTACTTC
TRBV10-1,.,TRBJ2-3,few,CASRGITDTQYF,TGCGCCAGCAGAGGGATTACAGATACGCAGTATTTT
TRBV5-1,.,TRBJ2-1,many,CASSLGSVMDEQFF,TGCGCCAGCAGCTTGGGGAGTGTTATGGATGAGCAGTTCTTC
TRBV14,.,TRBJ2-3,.,CASSQDRPGFRRGTQYF,TGTGCCAGCAGCCAAGATAGGCCAGGGTTCCGGCGGGGTACGCAGTATTTT
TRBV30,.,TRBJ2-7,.,CAWSVLPGVSSYEQYF,TGTGCCTGGAGTGTACTTCCGGGCGTCAGCTCCTACGAGCAGTACTTC
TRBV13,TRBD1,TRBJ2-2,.,CASRPGQGSNTGELFF,TGTGCCAGCCGACCGGGACAGGGTTCGAACACCGGGGAGCTGTTTTTT
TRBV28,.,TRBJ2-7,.,CASRRLGSSYEQYF,TGTGCCAGCAGGAGACTGGGGAGCTCCTACGAGCAGTACTTC
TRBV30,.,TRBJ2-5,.,CAWSVRLRETQYF,TGTGCCTGGAGTGTCCGGTTACGGGAGACCCAGTACTTC
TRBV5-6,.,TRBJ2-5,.,CASSHERGGNQETQYF,TGTGCCAGCAGCCATGAGCGTGGGGGGAACCAAGAGACCCAGTACTTC
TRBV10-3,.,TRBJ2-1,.,CAISESQGNEQFF,TGTGCCATCAGTGAGTCACAGGGCAATGAGCAGTTCTTC
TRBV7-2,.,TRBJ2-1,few,CASSLSRDNEQFF,TGTGCCAGCAGCTTATCGAGGGACAATGAGCAGTTCTTC
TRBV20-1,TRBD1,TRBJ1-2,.,CSASRGGAGYGYTF,TGCAGTGCTAGTAGAGGGGGCGCTGGCTATGGCTACACCTTC
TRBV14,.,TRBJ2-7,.,CASSLATEHNYEQYF,TGTGCCAGCAGCCTCGCAACGGAGCACAACTACGAGCAGTACTTC
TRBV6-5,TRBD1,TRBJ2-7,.,CASSIRTGPEYEQYF,TGTGCCAGCAGTATCCGGACAGGGCCCGAATACGAGCAGTACTTC
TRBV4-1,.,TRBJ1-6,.,CASSQGRGLSYNSPLHF,TGCGCCAGCAGCCAAGGGAGGGGCCTCTCCTATAATTCACCCCTCCACTTT
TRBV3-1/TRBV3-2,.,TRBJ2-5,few,CASSPRLASMRETQYF,TGTGCCAGCAGCCCCCGCCTCGCTAGCATGCGGGAGACCCAGTACTTC
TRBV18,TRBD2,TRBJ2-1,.,CASSRQGGSGGSSSYNEQFF,TGTGCCAGCTCACGGCAGGGCGGTAGCGGGGGGTCAAGCTCCTACAATGAGCAGTTCTTC
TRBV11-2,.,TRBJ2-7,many,CASSFANEQYF,TGTGCCAGCAGCTTTGCGAACGAGCAGTACTTC
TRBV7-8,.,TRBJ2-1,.,CASSLGRHNEQFF,TGTGCCAGCAGCTTAGGACGACACAATGAGCAGTTCTTC
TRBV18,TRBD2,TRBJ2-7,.,CASSPPLLAGFSYEQYF,TGTGCCAGCTCACCACCGCTTCTAGCGGGTTTCTCCTACGAGCAGTACTTC
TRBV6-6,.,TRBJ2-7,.,CASSRRGGQREYEQYF,TGTGCCAGCAGCCGCCGTGGTGGCCAGCGAGAATACGAGCAGTACTTC
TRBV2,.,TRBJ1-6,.,CASSVNGINSPLHF,TGTGCCAGCAGTGTTAATGGGATAAATTCACCCCTCCACTTT
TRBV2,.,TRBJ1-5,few,CASSVQGLDQPQHF,TGTGCCAGCAGTGTACAGGGCCTTGATCAGCCCCAGCATTTT
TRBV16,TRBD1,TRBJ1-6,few,CASSPPGGFSYNSPLHF,TGTGCCAGCAGCCCCCCAGGGGGCTTCTCTTATAATTCACCCCTCCACTTT
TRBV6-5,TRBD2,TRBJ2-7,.,CASSSPSSGPPEQYF,TGTGCCAGCAGTTCACCTTCTAGCGGGCCCCCAGAGCAGTACTTC
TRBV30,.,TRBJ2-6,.,CACSLGANVLTF,TGTGCCTGTTCTCTGGGGGCCAACGTCCTGACTTTC
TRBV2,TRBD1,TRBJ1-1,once,CASNRDRQAEAFF,TGTGCCAGCAATCGGGACAGGCAAGCTGAAGCTTTCTTT
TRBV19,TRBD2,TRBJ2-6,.,CASSRGGSGANVLTF,TGTGCCAGTAGTAGGGGGGGCTCTGGGGCCAACGTCCTGACTTTC
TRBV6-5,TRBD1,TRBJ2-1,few,CASSLERTGRNEQFF,TGTGCCAGCAGTTTGGAACGGACAGGTAGGAATGAGCAGTTCTTC
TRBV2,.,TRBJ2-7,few,CASSGDRNYEQYF,TGTGCCAGCAGTGGCGACAGAAACTACGAGCAGTACTTC
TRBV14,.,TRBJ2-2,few,CASSPWGGVTGELFF,TGTGCCAGCAGCCCCTGGGGGGGCGTTACCGGGGAGCTGTTTTTT